This T cell receptor (beta chain) is drawn from a study of OX40 agonist ivuxolimab in advanced cancers. General study results and limits: At 0.1 to 3.0 mg/kg and by week 6, CD4+ and CD8+ T cells in the blood had expanded clonally. On average, CD8+ T cells had more expanded clones than CD4+.

Sequencing was performed with immunoSEQ multiplex PCR; in TCRdb, only in-frame clones are kept and a portion is missing. The sample includes around 70,000 clones, approximately 80% of them seen just once. About this clone: The antigen is not known.

From germline, CDR1 is SSHAT and CDR2 FNYEAQ (reference sequence). This CDR3 has 14 amino acids. With 3 bases clipped from V and 6 bases from J, the junction kept 5 bases outside the gene matches. The sample was CD4+ or CD8+ T cells sorted from blood, taken in a trial of the OX40 agonist ivuxolimab. This receptor was identified in an adult with an advanced solid tumor such as melanoma, head and neck, liver or kidney cancer. The V and J genes are TRBV7-7 and TRBJ2-7; 10 bases fit TRBD2. The CDR3 DNA reads TGTGCCAGCAGCTTGTCTAGCGGGAGCTTCGAGCAGTACTTC. Translated: CASSLSSGSFEQYF. Together with reference TRBV7-7 and TRBJ2-7, the CDR3 gives the full variable domain: GAGVSQSPRYKVTKRGQDVTLRCDPISSHATLYWYQQALGQGPEFLTYFNYEAQPDKSGLPSDRFSAERPEGSISTLTIQRTEQRDSAMYRCASSLSSGSFEQYFGPGTRLTVT.